Detailed here is one T cell receptor beta chain. CDR1 and CDR2 (germline): LGHDT, YNNKEL (reference sequence). The CDR3 contains 17 residues. Germline trimming cut 0 bases from V and 10 bases from J; bases unmatched to any gene: 11. Seattle patients were enrolled while actively infected and followed longitudinally. The sample is drawn from a study of blood T cell repertoires in COVID-19. About the study: Italy, Spain and the United States were the sources of the convalescent and acute COVID-19 samples. Sources were T cells, B-cell-depleted T cells, or PBMCs; the material itself was cDNA or gDNA.

In the original workflow: Reference gene primers were amplified, and this amplification served to estimate nucleated cell counts. Only in-frame clones appear in the TCRdb table, and some are missing; sequencing was by immunoSEQ multiplex PCR. The DNA was the basis for D and trimming; V, J and clone size are from that table. The repertoire holds around 100,000 clones, around 90% seen once, with 4.5% to 5.5% in the top ten. The receptor comes from a man aged 60 to 69 with COVID-19, enrolled during active disease. This chain links TRBV3-1 (or the pseudogene TRBV3-2) with TRBJ2-1, with 11 bases lining up with TRBD2. The specimen was peripheral blood. The CDR3 is CASSQDWLAGGIGEQFF. The CDR3 DNA follows: TGTGCCAGCAGCCAAGATTGGCTAGCGGGAGGAATTGGGGAGCAGTTCTTC.